This T cell receptor (beta chain) was captured by sequencing in a study of tumor T cells in aggressive B-cell lymphoma. Only in-frame clones appear in the TCRdb table, and some are missing; sequencing was by immunoSEQ multiplex PCR. The sample holds about 3,000 clones, about 89% seen once. This CDR3 region has 14 residues. J gave up 6 bases and V 7 bases, and 9 bases lay outside the gene matches. The V gene's germline CDR1 is MNHNY and CDR2 SVGAGI (reference sequence). The TCR comes from an adult with diffuse large B cell lymphoma. Input material: tumor tissue. V gene TRBV6-6 combines with J gene TRBJ2-3, with 8 positions matching TRBD2. Written as DNA, the CDR3 is TGTGCCAGCAAGATAGCGGGAATGGGGGATACGCAGTATTTT. Translating gives CASKIAGMGDTQYF.